This T cell receptor beta chain is drawn from a study of blood T cells in healthy people across ages. A second roughly 6 to 11 cycle PCR used barcoded and J-beta primers. MiXCR, applied by TCRdb to the 5' RACE reads, yields one record per CDR3 protein. The data show 950,000 to 1,200,000 distinct CDR3 sequences, more than 30% seen once. This clonotype was seen ten or more times. Germline CDR1 is SGHVS and CDR2 is FNYEAQ. This CDR3 is built from 16 residues. V shed 5 bases, J shed 2 bases, and the junction held 7 bases outside the gene matches. The sample consisted of blood. This sequence was found in a man younger than 35 in good health. The rearrangement links TRBV7-6 to TRBJ2-3, with TRBD1 matching 10 bases. CDR3 bases: TGTGCCAGCAGCCAAACGGGACAGGGGATCACAGATACGCAGTATTTT. It yields the protein CASSQTGQGITDTQYF.